This entry concerns a single T cell receptor (beta chain). Its specificity is unknown. An end of the junction does not agree with germline; a read error may underlie this. This record belongs to a study of radiotherapy plus CTLA-4 blockade in lung cancer. Study at large: An objective response was seen in 15% to 20% of patients, and disease control in about 31%. Study findings and constraints: In blood, after radiotherapy plus ipilimumab, tumor-derived TCR clones expanded. Response was reportedly best predicted by early blood T cell clone dynamics, with interferon-beta.

The CDR3 runs to 15 residues. Germline CDR1 is SGHKS and CDR2 is YYEKEE (reference sequence). Sequencing was performed with immunoSEQ multiplex PCR; in TCRdb, only in-frame clones are kept and a portion is missing. The table shows 85,000 to 100,000 clones, with 72% occurring only once. This chain uses TRBV5-5 with TRBJ1-2, with D possibly TRBD1 on 6 matching bases. This receptor was obtained from a human donor with non-small cell lung cancer that progressed on radiotherapy plus ipilimumab. The sample consisted of peripheral blood, taken from a patient treated with radiotherapy plus ipilimumab. The CDR3 bases are TGCGCCAGCAGCCAAGATTTCGGAGGGGGTGGTGGCTACACCTTC. Translating it yields CASSQDFGGGGGYTF.